The TCR beta chain described here comes from a study of blood T cell repertoires in COVID-19 (dated by TCRdb to the early 2020s). In the study overall: The collaborator samples originated in the United States, Italy and Spain and spanned the acute and convalescent phases of COVID-19. Where available, HLA class I and class II types were obtained from metadata supplied by the sample provider rather than from assay-based typing. The samples were drawn from two sources: the first 160 participants of the ongoing ImmuneRACE study, and over 950 subjects contributed by 6 global collaborators. The sample metadata nearly always contained a de-identified subject ID, COVID-19 status, age in years and sex. Subjects who had been exposed to COVID-19, were actively infected with it, or had recovered from it provided the deeply sampled blood TCRbeta repertoires that made up the dataset. A freely available public database, intended as a resource for researchers studying the immune response to SARS-CoV-2, is where the repertoires were released. The prospective study material was composed of cDNA or gDNA derived from T cells, B-cell-depleted T cells, or PBMCs. Study-wide conclusions, independent of this receptor: The quantity of clinical and demographic metadata differed by source and by participant and was supplied without curation.

At the junction V is shortened by 0 bases and J by 3 bases; bases outside the gene matches: 8. Measured from the cysteine to the phenylalanine, the CDR3 is 16 residues long. CDR3 DNA is the only sequence kept; it has 48 bases, read in frame from the first base. CDR1 and CDR2 were assigned from the germline V gene as MGHRA and YSYEKL. Comments on this clone: The target of this receptor is not known. Base qualities are not provided; no much larger clone lies one nucleotide away.

TCRbeta CDR3 regions were amplified from genomic DNA using the immunoSEQ Assay, a bias-controlled multiplex PCR. The original pipeline was this. The number of nucleated cells in each sample was estimated from the amplification of reference gene primers within the assay. To quantify the absolute abundance of each unique TCRbeta CDR3 rearrangement, sequence reads were collapsed and filtered. For each sample, productive Simpson clonality was calculated by taking the square root of Simpson's diversity index across productive rearrangements. The source is immuneACCESS, and TCRdb retained only in-frame sequences with V and J called. Part of the clones is not carried over; for the studies checked, unresolved V genes explain less than half of this, and the remainder is unexplained. That table is the source of V, J and clone size, and D and trimming were worked out from the DNA. The sample table lists approximately 190,000 clones, just under 85% of them with a count of one. 4.5% to 6% of the sample is in the top ten clones.

The collaborating institutions used their own protocols to collect whole blood in K2EDTA tubes. For TCRbeta analysis, collaborators shipped samples in one of three forms: frozen whole blood, isolated PBMCs, or DNA extracted from either of those sample types. The receptor was derived from a woman in her seventies with active or convalescent COVID-19. Recombination linked TRBV4-1 to TRBJ2-7; 7 middle bases align to TRBD2. Sequencing was performed on peripheral blood. The CDR3 sequence is CASSQDIGGLLYEQYF. The DNA sequence is as follows: TGCGCCAGCAGCCAAGATATTGGGGGACTACTCTACGAGCAGTACTTC.